Presented here are 22 T cell receptor beta chains from one specimen sequenced in a study of early T cells in non-severe SARS-CoV-2 infection. MiXCR was run by TCRdb on the 5' RACE reads, yielding one entry per CDR3 protein. The profile shows about 41,000 distinct CDR3 sequences, approximately 11% of them singletons. Material for sequencing was whole blood. The receptor source for this set is an adult who was a healthcare worker with PCR-confirmed SARS-CoV-2 infection or an uninfected control (not recorded which).

The chain has TRBV7-2 and TRBJ2-5; D is ambiguous. This CDR3 contains 12 residues. The V end was cut by 3 bases, the J end by 6 bases, with 8 bases between. Germline values: CDR1 SGHTA, CDR2 FQGNSA. The CDR3 reads CASSFDAQTQYF. The DNA of the CDR3 is TGTGCCAGCAGCTTTGACGCGCAGACCCAGTACTTC.

This clonotype showed up many times. The chain employs TRBV4-1 and TRBJ1-6; 7 nucleotides match TRBD1. J gave up 8 bases and V 2 bases, and 6 bases lay outside the gene matches. The CDR3 has 15 amino acids. CDR1 and CDR2 (germline): MGHRA, YSYEKL. In DNA form, the CDR3 reads TGCGCCAGCAGCCAACCGGGACAGCGATATTCACCCCTCCACTTT. It codes for CASSQPGQRYSPLHF.

The table lists this clonotype with a few counts. The chain recombines TRBV10-1 with TRBJ2-5, with 7 bases that match TRBD1. The CDR3 consists of 16 residues. Trimming removed 0 bases from V and 1 base from J; junction bases left unmatched: 5. CDR1 WNHNN and CDR2 SYGVQD come from the germline V gene (reference sequence). The CDR3 nucleotides are TGCGCCAGCAGTGAGTCGGCGGCAGGGGGCCAAGAGACCCAGTACTTC. Protein sequence: CASSESAAGGQETQYF.

This clonotype was picked up a small number of times. The chain carries TRBV7-3 and TRBJ2-3; the D call may be TRBD1 or TRBD2 (6 bases each). V shed 2 bases and J shed 1 base, with 16 bases lying between them. This CDR3 region has 17 residues. Germline CDR1 SGHTA, CDR2 FQGTGA. This chain's CDR3 is CASSLGRGAGGTDTQYF. The CDR3 DNA reads as TGTGCCAGCAGCTTAGGAAGGGGGGCCGGCGGCACAGATACGCAGTATTTT.

Only a few counts were recorded for this clonotype. The chain has TRBV20-1 and TRBJ1-5; D call uncertain. This CDR3 contains 14 residues. The V and J ends lost 0 bases and 3 bases respectively, with 9 bases between them. CDR1 and CDR2 from the germline V gene are DFQATT and SNEGSKA (reference sequence). CDR3: CSAREDGTNQPQHF. The CDR3 nucleotides read TGCAGTGCTAGAGAGGACGGAACCAATCAGCCCCAGCATTTT.

Many counts were recorded for this clonotype. This sequence joins TRBV7-6 and TRBJ2-7; D unclear. The CDR3 runs to 13 residues. The germline V and J ends were trimmed by 4 bases and 3 bases, with 10 bases remaining between them. The germline gives CDR1 SGHVS, CDR2 FNYEAQ. The chain's CDR3 is CASSSSFLYEQYF. CDR3 in DNA: TGTGCCAGCAGCTCTTCCTTTCTCTACGAGCAGTACTTC.

This clonotype was observed many times. The V call is TRBV7-6, the J call TRBJ2-1; no clear D gene. This CDR3 has 11 residues. Germline CDR1 SGHVS, CDR2 FNYEAQ. V lost 1 base and J lost 9, with 4 bases in between. CDR3 region: CASSLEAEQFF. CDR3 nucleotides: TGTGCCAGCAGCTTAGAGGCTGAGCAGTTCTTC.

V usage is TRBV4-2 and J usage is TRBJ2-4; D is unclear. This CDR3 has 14 residues. The V end lost 1 base, the J end lost 8 bases, and 12 bases lay between the germline ends. Germline CDR1 LGHNA, CDR2 YNFKEQ. The CDR3 bases are TGTGCCAGCAGCCAAGCTGAGGAGAAACACATTCAGTACTTC. Its protein is CASSQAEEKHIQYF.

In its sample, this clonotype was seen a few times. This sequence joins TRBV3-1 and TRBJ2-5; no clear D. V dropped 6 bases and J dropped 2 bases, with 4 bases sitting between them. Germline CDR1 LGHDT, CDR2 YNNKEL (reference sequence). The CDR3 is 11 amino acids. The CDR3: CASRRQETQYF. The DNA of the CDR3 is TGTGCCAGCAGACGGCAAGAGACCCAGTACTTC.

This clonotype has at least ten counts. CDR3 loop: CASSQDPGGDTIIGELFF. CDR3 coding DNA: TGCGCCAGCAGCCAAGATCCAGGAGGGGACACTATTATCGGGGAGCTGTTTTTT. J is TRBJ2-2 and V is TRBV4-3, with D possibly called TRBD1 or TRBD2 (6 bases each). The V end lost 0 bases, the J end lost 7 bases, and 21 bases lay between the germline ends. This CDR3 spans 18 amino acids. In germline, CDR1 is LGHNA, CDR2 YSLEER.

The V and J genes are TRBV29-1 and TRBJ1-2, with no clear D. This CDR3 region has 14 residues. Germline assignment: CDR1 SQVTM and CDR2 ANQGSEA. Trimming stripped 4 bases from V and 0 bases from J, with 12 bases between. The chain's CDR3 is CSVVPLPSNYGYTF. The CDR3 DNA sequence: TGCAGCGTTGTCCCCTTACCTTCTAACTATGGCTACACCTTC.

The chain couples TRBV4-3 to TRBJ1-6; 8 positions match TRBD1. This CDR3 region has 14 residues. J lost 10 bases, V lost 4 bases, and 6 bases had no gene match. CDR1 is LGHNA and CDR2 is YSLEER in the germline V gene. The CDR3 DNA reads as TGCGCCAGCAGCCTCGACAGGGGAAACTCACCCCTCCACTTT. This gives the protein CASSLDRGNSPLHF.

There are many counts of this clonotype. This chain connects TRBV7-2 to TRBJ2-5; D may match TRBD1 or TRBD2 (6 bases each). The germline gives CDR1 SGHTA, CDR2 FQGNSA. CDR3 length equals 15 residues. V lost 5 bases and J lost 4, with 17 bases in between. The CDR3 DNA follows: TGTGCCAGCAGCGGGAATGAGGGGGGCGGAGAGACCCAGTACTTC. This encodes CASSGNEGGGETQYF. Based on the CDR3 plus reference TRBV7-2 and TRBJ2-5, the full variable domain is GAGVSQSPSNKVTEKGKDVELRCDPISGHTALYWYRQSLGQGLEFLIYFQGNSAPDKSGLPSDRFSAERTGGSVSTLTIQRTQQEDSAVYLCASSGNEGGGETQYFGPGTRLLVL.

The chain couples TRBV29-1 to TRBJ2-7, with 10 bases lining up with TRBD1. This CDR3 comprises 13 residues. The V segment lost 4 bases and the J segment 3 bases; nucleotides outside the gene matches: 3. CDR1 and CDR2 from the germline V gene are SQVTM and ANQGSEA. The CDR3 DNA reads as TGCAGCGTTGTTAGGACAGGGGGCTACGAGCAGTACTTC. Protein: CSVVRTGGYEQYF.

This chain connects TRBV11-1 to TRBJ1-1, with 8 bases that match TRBD1. This CDR3 is built from 16 residues. Germline V gene lookup returns CDR1 SGHAT and CDR2 FQDESV (reference sequence). Unmatched junction bases numbered 7, after V lost 3 bases and J lost 1 base. CDR3 loop: CASSFGQGWRNTEAFF. In nucleotides, the CDR3 is TGTGCCAGCAGCTTCGGACAGGGCTGGCGGAACACTGAAGCTTTCTTT.

The J gene is TRBJ2-7, the V gene TRBV6-2 or TRBV6-3, with D perhaps TRBD1 (6 bases). V was shortened by 10 bases and J by 2 bases, with 18 bases between the two germline ends. The CDR3 sequence is 14 residues long. The germline CDR1 and CDR2 sequences are MNHEY and SVGEGT. In DNA, the CDR3 is TGTGCCACCCAGGGGTCTGACAGTCCCTACGAGCAGTACTTC. This encodes CATQGSDSPYEQYF.

CDR3 region: CSVYRPQETQYF. The CDR3 DNA follows: TGCAGCGTATACAGGCCGCAAGAGACCCAGTACTTC. The chain links TRBV29-1 to TRBJ2-5, with D possibly matching TRBD1 (5 bases). The germline gives CDR1 SQVTM, CDR2 ANQGSEA. Trimming removed 6 bases from V and 2 bases from J, with 10 bases in between. This CDR3 spans 12 amino acids.

There are many counts of this clonotype. The chain joins TRBV19 to TRBJ2-1; D remains unclear. Deletions cut 3 bases from V and 8 bases from J, with 8 bases between. This CDR3 has 12 residues. Germline values: CDR1 LNHDA, CDR2 SQIVND (reference sequence). The CDR3 is CASSMERYEQFF. The DNA for the CDR3 is TGTGCCAGTAGTATGGAGCGCTATGAGCAGTTCTTC.

This chain links TRBV12-3 or TRBV12-4 with TRBJ2-2, with 9 positions matching TRBD1. The CDR3 spans 16 residues. V lost 2 bases, J lost 7 bases, and 8 bases stayed unmatched. The CDR3 loop reads CASSLSTGGVGGELFF. Written as DNA, the CDR3 is TGTGCCAGCAGTTTAAGCACAGGGGGCGTGGGCGGGGAGCTGTTTTTT.

The CDR3 here is CATWGQGANYGYTF. The CDR3 DNA sequence: TGTGCAACGTGGGGCCAGGGGGCTAACTATGGCTACACCTTC. The gene calls are TRBV27 and TRBJ1-2; TRBD1 matches 7 bases. CDR3 length equals 14 residues. From germline, CDR1 is MNHEY and CDR2 SMNVEV (reference sequence).

At least ten counts were recorded for this clonotype. The chain uses TRBV11-2 and TRBJ2-6; D is ambiguous. CDR1 and CDR2 (germline): SGHAT, FQNNGV. The CDR3 is made up of 17 amino acids. Trimming cost V 5 bases and J 0 bases, with 14 bases left between them. CDR3 in DNA: TGTGCCAGCAGCAACTCTGCCTGGATCTCTGGGGCCAACGTCCTGACTTTC. It is translated as CASSNSAWISGANVLTF.

This clonotype was found many times. The V gene is TRBV7-2, the J gene TRBJ2-2; the D is unclear. V gave up 5 bases and J gave up 0 bases, with 10 bases separating them. The CDR3 is 15 amino acids. Germline assignment: CDR1 SGHTA and CDR2 FQGNSA. CDR3 loop: CASSPSTTNTGELFF. CDR3 sequence (DNA): TGTGCCAGCAGCCCGAGTACTACGAACACCGGGGAGCTGTTTTTT.